Following are 27 T cell receptor beta chains from one sample sequenced in a study of cytomegalovirus exposure and HLA in healthy donors. Researchers ran the PCR with 60 Vbeta and 13 Jbeta primers. The table came from immunoSEQ multiplex PCR; TCRdb's copy has only in-frame clones and leaves some out. This table has fewer than 250,000 clones, 65% to 85% appearing once. Sequences were obtained from PBMCs. The receptors derive from a woman younger than 30 in good health and CMV-seronegative.

The chain is built from TRBV4-1 and TRBJ1-5, with 10 bases identical to TRBD1. Germline V gives CDR1 MGHRA, CDR2 YSYEKL. The CDR3 extends over 19 amino acids. With V trimmed by 1 base and J by 6 bases, 15 bases remained unmatched. For the CDR3, the DNA is TGCGCCAGCAGCCAAGCCCCCGGGACAGGGGCCTCCGAGCGTCAGCCCCAGCATTTT. Residues: CASSQAPGTGASERQPQHF.

The rearrangement links TRBV11-2 to TRBJ2-1; D is possibly TRBD1 (6 bases). The CDR3 is 13 amino acids. Trimming removed 5 bases from V and 6 bases from J, with 11 bases in between. Germline V gene sequence: CDR1 SGHAT, CDR2 FQNNGV. CDR3 region: CASSEGVVNEQFF. As DNA, the CDR3 is TGTGCCAGCAGCGAGGGGGTGGTCAATGAGCAGTTCTTC.

The DNA of the CDR3 is TGTGCCAGCAGCTTGGGACAGGGCTTATTCTACGAGCAGTACTTC. It encodes CASSLGQGLFYEQYF. V is TRBV14 and J is TRBJ2-7, with TRBD1 matching 9 bases. This CDR3 has 15 residues. The junction had 8 bases not matched to a gene; V was cut back by 5 bases and J by 3 bases. Germline V gene lookup returns CDR1 SGHDN and CDR2 FVKESK.

The chain uses TRBV29-1 and TRBJ1-6, with D perhaps TRBD1 (6 bases). V shed 4 bases and J shed 10 bases, with 23 bases lying between them. The CDR3 is 16 amino acids. Germline V gene lookup returns CDR1 SQVTM and CDR2 ANQGSEA. CDR3 nucleotide sequence: TGCAGCGTTGCTTCCAAGGCAGGGGACTATTTATCACCCCTCCACTTT. Its translation is CSVASKAGDYLSPLHF. Variable domain in full (rest from reference TRBV29-1 and TRBJ1-6): SAVISQKPSRDICQRGTSLTIQCQVDSQVTMMFWYRQQPGQSLTLIATANQGSEATYESGFVIDKFPISRPNLTFSTLTVSNMSPEDSSIYLCSVASKAGDYLSPLHFGNGTRLTVT.

The rearrangement uses TRBV29-1 and TRBJ2-1; TRBD1 matches at 8 bases. Trimming cost V 3 bases and J 4 bases; bases outside gene matches: 5. Germline V CDR1 and CDR2: SQVTM, ANQGSEA. This CDR3 contains 14 residues. CDR3 region: CSVDRTGPYNEQFF. In nucleotides, the CDR3 is TGCAGCGTTGATAGGACAGGGCCTTACAATGAGCAGTTCTTC.

This clone was seen only a few times. The V gene is TRBV4-1, the J gene TRBJ2-1; 7 bases fit TRBD2. The germline gives CDR1 MGHRA, CDR2 YSYEKL. CDR3 length equals 17 residues. J was trimmed by 4 bases and V by 4 bases; bases with no gene match: 13. CDR3 in amino acids: CASSPRSVGGGYNEQFF. CDR3 DNA: TGCGCCAGCAGCCCTCGTTCGGTGGGGGGGGGTTACAATGAGCAGTTCTTC.

Concerning this clone itself: An end of the junction does not agree with germline; a read error may underlie this. V is TRBV6-6 and J is TRBJ2-4, with unresolved D. CDR1 and CDR2 from the germline V gene are MNHNY and SVGAGI (reference sequence). This CDR3 contains 15 residues. CDR3 sequence: CASIDLPRAKSIQYF. CDR3 nucleotides: TGTGCCAGCATAGACTTACCAAGAGCCAAAAGCATTCAGTACTTC.

The chain joins TRBV29-1 to TRBJ2-5; TRBD2 aligns across 14 bases. The J call is uncertain, as TRBJ2-7 better fits the DNA end. The CDR3 has 13 residues. In germline, CDR1 is SQVTM, CDR2 ANQGSEA. The CDR3 sequence: CSAGTSGSYEQYF. CDR3 bases: TGCAGCGCAGGGACTAGCGGGAGTTACGAGCAGTACTTC.

This clone was counted a single time. The chain couples TRBV5-1 to TRBJ1-2; 8 bases fit TRBD1. With 3 bases clipped from V and 5 bases from J, the junction kept 6 bases outside the gene matches. The CDR3 is 14 residues long. The germline CDR1 and CDR2 sequences are SGHRS and YFSETQ. CDR3 nucleotides: TGCGCCAGCAGCTCGACAGGGGTAGTGTATGGCTACACCTTC. This translates into CASSSTGVVYGYTF.

DNA of the CDR3: TGTGCCAGCAGCTTAGTATTCGGACAGGGCGACTATGGCTACACCTTC. The encoded protein is CASSLVFGQGDYGYTF. This chain joins TRBV7-2 and TRBJ1-2; the match to TRBD1 covers 8 bases. The CDR3 loop spans 16 amino acids. The germline V gene encodes CDR1 SGHTA and CDR2 FQGNSA. V shed 1 base, J shed 3 bases, and the junction held 7 bases outside the gene matches.

The J gene is TRBJ2-7, the V gene TRBV2, with D possibly matching TRBD1 (8 bases). The CDR3 has 18 residues. The germline V gene encodes CDR1 SNHLY and CDR2 FYNNEI. V was trimmed by 0 bases and J by 1 base, leaving 19 bases between them. The CDR3 nucleotides read TGTGCCAGCAGTGAAGCTTTCAAACAGGGGGGGATTTCCTACGAGCAGTACTTC. This sequence encodes CASSEAFKQGGISYEQYF.

The chain couples TRBV10-2 to TRBJ2-1; 12 bases align to TRBD2. After removal of 4 bases from V and 2 bases from J, the junction contained 3 bases not matched to a gene. This CDR3 is built from 16 residues. The germline gives CDR1 WSHSY, CDR2 SAAADI. The CDR3 loop reads CASSGPSGGAYNEQFF. Written as DNA, the CDR3 is TGCGCCAGCAGTGGGCCTAGCGGGGGGGCCTACAATGAGCAGTTCTTC.

This chain joins TRBV11-2 and TRBJ1-1; the match to TRBD1 covers 7 bases. The germline V gene has CDR1 SGHAT and CDR2 FQNNGV. V shed 5 bases and J 7 bases; nucleotides not matched to a gene: 7. The CDR3 extends over 13 amino acids. The DNA for the CDR3 is TGTGCCAGCAGCCCAGACAGGGTTCATGAAGCTTTCTTT. It yields the protein CASSPDRVHEAFF.

This clone turned up a few times. This chain joins TRBV18 and TRBJ1-6; a weak D match, TRBD1 (6 bases). V lost 3 bases and J 6 bases, leaving 12 bases between the germline ends. This CDR3 is 15 amino acids long. Germline assignment: CDR1 KGHSH and CDR2 LQKENI. The CDR3, as DNA: TGTGCCAGCTCACCGATGGCAGGGGCTAATTCACCCCTCCACTTT. It yields the protein CASSPMAGANSPLHF.

The chain employs TRBV4-3 and TRBJ1-6; D is undetermined. The CDR3 consists of 15 residues. Trimming stripped 1 base from V and 7 bases from J, with 11 bases between. Per germline, CDR1 LGHNA and CDR2 YSLEER. The CDR3 sequence is CASSQVSQVNSPLHF. The CDR3 DNA follows: TGCGCCAGCAGCCAAGTCTCACAAGTAAATTCACCCCTCCACTTT.

CDR3 sequence reads: CASSLIRRLSEAFF. The CDR3 region has the DNA TGTGCCAGCAGTTTGATAAGGAGACTGTCTGAAGCTTTCTTT. The chain joins TRBV28 to TRBJ1-1; D not resolved. The V gene's germline CDR1 is MDHEN and CDR2 SYDVKM. V lost 3 bases and J lost 6, with 14 bases in between. The CDR3 covers 14 residues.

The count of this clone is one. J is TRBJ1-2 and V is TRBV4-3; a possible D gene is TRBD1 (5 bases). The CDR3 has 15 amino acids. The V gene's germline CDR1 is LGHNA and CDR2 YSLEER. The V gene lost 0 bases and the J gene lost 4 bases, with 12 bases spanning the gap. The CDR3 loop is CASSQDRRGPYGYTF. CDR3 nucleotide sequence: TGCGCCAGCAGCCAAGATCGGCGGGGACCCTATGGCTACACCTTC.

CDR3 sequence reads: CASSFRMNTEAFF. The DNA for the CDR3 is TGCGCCAGCAGCTTTCGTATGAACACTGAAGCTTTCTTT. The rearrangement joins TRBV5-1 to TRBJ1-1; D gene uncertain. This CDR3 region has 13 residues. Deletions cut 2 bases from V and 0 bases from J, with 5 bases between. Germline V gives CDR1 SGHRS, CDR2 YFSETQ.

This clone turned up a few times. The J gene is TRBJ2-5, the V gene TRBV4-1; TRBD2 matches 9 bases. The CDR3 totals 15 residues. Looked up from germline, CDR1 is MGHRA and CDR2 is YSYEKL. Losses at the gene ends were 3 bases for V and 5 bases for J; bases not matched to a gene: 7. The CDR3 loop is CASSHPGGGVETQYF. The DNA of the CDR3 is TGCGCCAGCAGCCACCCAGGCGGGGGGGTTGAGACCCAGTACTTC.

The chain uses TRBV5-1 and TRBJ1-2; the D is unclear. The germline V and J ends were trimmed by 4 bases and 3 bases, with 16 bases remaining between them. The CDR3 has 15 amino acids. Germline V gene data show CDR1 as SGHRS and CDR2 as YFSETQ. The CDR3 loop is CASSPGSSGDYGYTF. The DNA for the CDR3 is TGCGCCAGCAGCCCGGGGTCCTCGGGCGACTATGGCTACACCTTC.

V gene TRBV2 combines with J gene TRBJ1-5; possibly TRBD1 for D (6 bases). V was trimmed by 9 bases and J by 3 bases, leaving 15 bases between them. Germline V lookup: CDR1 SNHLY, CDR2 FYNNEI. The CDR3 is 14 amino acids. The CDR3 DNA reads TGTGCCAGTAATGAAGGGGGGGTCAATCAGCCCCAGCATTTT. Protein product: CASNEGGVNQPQHF.

The gene calls are TRBV5-1 and TRBJ2-5, with 11 bases identical to TRBD1. CDR1 and CDR2 (germline): SGHRS, YFSETQ. This CDR3 spans 16 amino acids. V was clipped by 4 bases and J by 5 bases; unmatched bases: 10. This CDR3 reads CASSAWGQGEPETQYF. The CDR3 DNA sequence: TGCGCCAGCAGCGCGTGGGGACAGGGGGAGCCTGAGACCCAGTACTTC.

The chain uses TRBV30 and TRBJ2-1, with 9 nucleotides matching TRBD1. V trimming: 3 bases; J trimming: 10 bases; junction bases outside the gene matches: 7. Per the germline V gene, CDR1 is GTSNPN and CDR2 is SVGIG (reference sequence). The CDR3 totals 13 residues. The CDR3 sequence is CAWSGTGIGEQFF. As DNA, the CDR3 is TGTGCCTGGAGCGGGACAGGGATAGGGGAGCAGTTCTTC.

This clone was observed once. Different DNA sequences within this sample yield the same CDR3. The chain carries TRBV10-2 and TRBJ1-4; D remains ambiguous. This CDR3 has 16 amino acids. Germline CDR1 and CDR2: WSHSY and SAAADI. The V end was cut by 5 bases, the J end by 0 bases, with 13 bases between. As DNA, the CDR3 is TGCGCCAGCAGTTCGGACTACTTTGCAACTAATGAAAAACTGTTTTTT. Its translation is CASSSDYFATNEKLFF.

The chain links TRBV25-1 to TRBJ2-2, with no clear D. Trimming took off 2 bases at V and 7 bases at J, with 14 bases between the two ends. The CDR3 is 15 residues long. Per germline, CDR1 MGHDK and CDR2 SYGVNS. The CDR3 DNA is TGTGCCAGCAGTGAAACCCGTCTGGGCAACGGGGAGCTGTTTTTT. Its protein product is CASSETRLGNGELFF.

This clone was counted between two and nine times. The chain links TRBV18 to TRBJ1-3, with D possibly matching TRBD1 (6 bases). The CDR3 loop spans 16 amino acids. Between the trimmed V and J ends, which lost 2 bases and 6 bases, there was a span of 17 bases. Germline V CDR1 and CDR2: KGHSH, LQKENI. The CDR3 sequence is CASSPSGRGHENTIYF. CDR3 sequence (DNA): TGTGCCAGCTCACCATCCGGCAGGGGACATGAAAACACCATATATTTT.

The genes are TRBV5-4 and TRBJ2-1; TRBD2 matches at 10 bases. Per the germline V gene, CDR1 is SGHNT and CDR2 is YYREEE (reference sequence). The CDR3 runs 14 residues. The V segment lost 4 bases and the J segment 9 bases; nucleotides outside the gene matches: 7. CDR3 DNA: TGTGCCAGCAGCCTCGGACTAGCGGACTCTGAGCAGTTCTTC. It yields the protein CASSLGLADSEQFF.